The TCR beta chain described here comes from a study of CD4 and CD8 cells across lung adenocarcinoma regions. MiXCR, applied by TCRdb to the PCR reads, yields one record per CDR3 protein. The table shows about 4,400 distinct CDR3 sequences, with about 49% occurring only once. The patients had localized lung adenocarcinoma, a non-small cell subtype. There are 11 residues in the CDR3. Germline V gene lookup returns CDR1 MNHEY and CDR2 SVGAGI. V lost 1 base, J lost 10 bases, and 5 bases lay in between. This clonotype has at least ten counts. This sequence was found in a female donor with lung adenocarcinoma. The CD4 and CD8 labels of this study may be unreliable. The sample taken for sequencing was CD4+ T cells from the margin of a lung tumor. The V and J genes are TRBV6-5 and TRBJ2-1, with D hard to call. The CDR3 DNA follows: TGTGCCAGCAGTTACTGGGCGGAGCAGTTCTTC. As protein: CASSYWAEQFF.